These T cell receptor beta chains were read from a single sample in a study of CD8 T cells in Susac syndrome. TCRdb recomputed calls from the immunoSEQ multiplex PCR reads with MiXCR, one row per CDR3 protein. The sample holds some 120,000 distinct CDR3 sequences; approximately 94% are singletons and the top ten take 0.095% to 0.1%. The sample consisted of CD4+ T cells from PBMCs. The source of these receptors is a human donor in good health. CDR3s include the opening cysteine and the closing phenylalanine or tryptophan. A D gene is named only where the DNA matches it firmly. Not every row has a clone size; where given, it reads once, few, many or a size class.

d_call	clone_size	v_call	j_call	cdr3_length	cdr3_nt	cdr3_aa
-	-	TRBV11-2	TRBJ2-2	17	TGTGCCAGCACTCCGAGGGGGAGCCCCAGGTTCGGCGGGGAGCTGTTTTTT	CASTPRGSPRFGGELFF
-	-	TRBV7-9	TRBJ2-5	14	TGTGCCAGCAGCTTAGGCACTACCCCAGAGACCCAGTACTTC	CASSLGTTPETQYF
TRBD2	-	TRBV3-1	TRBJ2-3	16	TGTGCCAGCACCGCCTCGGCGGGAGTACTCACAGATACGCAGTATTTT	CASTASAGVLTDTQYF
-	-	TRBV12-3/TRBV12-4	TRBJ2-1	13	TGTGCCAGCGGGTCTAGGGGGAACAATGAGCAGTTCTTC	CASGSRGNNEQFF
TRBD1	-	TRBV19	TRBJ2-5	15	TGTGCCAGTAGTAGAGGGACAGGGCAAATGCAGACCCAGTACTTC	CASSRGTGQMQTQYF
TRBD1	-	TRBV12-3/TRBV12-4	TRBJ1-6	15	TGTGCCAGCAGTTACAGGGGCTCCTATAATTCACCCCTCCACTTT	CASSYRGSYNSPLHF
-	-	TRBV10-3	TRBJ2-3	12	TGTGCCATCAGTGATAGCTCTGATACGCAGTATTTT	CAISDSSDTQYF
-	-	TRBV28	TRBJ2-4	15	TGTGCCAGCAGACAGGACGTACTAGCCAAAAACATTCAGTACTTC	CASRQDVLAKNIQYF
TRBD2	-	TRBV7-3	TRBJ2-1	15	TGTGCCAGCAGCTTCCTAGCGGGAGGGCGGAATGAGCAGTTCTTC	CASSFLAGGRNEQFF
-	-	TRBV28	TRBJ2-1	14	TGTGCCAGCAGCCCCCATTCTAGTTTCAATGAGCAGTTCTTC	CASSPHSSFNEQFF
TRBD2	-	TRBV7-2	TRBJ2-3	15	TGTGCCAGCAGCTTACAAGCGGGAGAGGGAGATACGCAGTATTTT	CASSLQAGEGDTQYF
TRBD2	-	TRBV7-2	TRBJ2-2	16	TGTGCCAGCAGCTTAAAGGCGGGAGGGCCCACCGGGGAGCTGTTTTTT	CASSLKAGGPTGELFF
-	once	TRBV6-1	TRBJ1-4	15	TGTGCCAGCAGTGAAGCCTGGACAGATAATGAAAAACTGTTTTTT	CASSEAWTDNEKLFF
TRBD2	-	TRBV15	TRBJ2-4	16	TGTGCCACCAGGCTACTAGCGGGAGGTATTCAAAACATTCAGTACTTC	CATRLLAGGIQNIQYF
-	-	TRBV5-1	TRBJ2-1	12	TGCGCCAGCAGCTTGAATTTGGGTGAGCAGTTCTTC	CASSLNLGEQFF
-	-	TRBV18	TRBJ1-5	15	TGTGCCAGCTCACCTGACATCGGCGGTATTCAGCCCCAGCATTTT	CASSPDIGGIQPQHF
-	-	TRBV5-1	TRBJ1-2	13	TGCGCCAGCAGATCCGACGGGACTCAAGGCTACACCTTC	CASRSDGTQGYTF
TRBD2	once	TRBV6-1	TRBJ2-3	13	TGTGCCAGCAGTGACGGGAGGAGAGATACGCAGTATTTT	CASSDGRRDTQYF
-	-	TRBV6-5	TRBJ1-5	15	TGTGCCAGCAAAATAGGAGGGACCGCTAATCAGCCCCAGCATTTT	CASKIGGTANQPQHF
-	-	TRBV29-1	TRBJ2-5	15	TGCAGCGTTGTCGGTTCCTGGACGAGGAAAGAGACCCAGTACTTC	CSVVGSWTRKETQYF
-	-	TRBV13	TRBJ1-2	14	TGTGCCAGCAGCTCGATGGGACGGCACTATGGCTACACCTTC	CASSSMGRHYGYTF
-	-	TRBV7-9	TRBJ2-1	14	TGTGCCAGCAGCTTAGATACCGCCTACAATGAGCAGTTCTTC	CASSLDTAYNEQFF
TRBD2	-	TRBV6-5	TRBJ2-2	18	TGTGCCAGCAGTTACTCGGGCGGGAGGGCCTTTGACACCGGGGAGCTGTTTTTT	CASSYSGGRAFDTGELFF